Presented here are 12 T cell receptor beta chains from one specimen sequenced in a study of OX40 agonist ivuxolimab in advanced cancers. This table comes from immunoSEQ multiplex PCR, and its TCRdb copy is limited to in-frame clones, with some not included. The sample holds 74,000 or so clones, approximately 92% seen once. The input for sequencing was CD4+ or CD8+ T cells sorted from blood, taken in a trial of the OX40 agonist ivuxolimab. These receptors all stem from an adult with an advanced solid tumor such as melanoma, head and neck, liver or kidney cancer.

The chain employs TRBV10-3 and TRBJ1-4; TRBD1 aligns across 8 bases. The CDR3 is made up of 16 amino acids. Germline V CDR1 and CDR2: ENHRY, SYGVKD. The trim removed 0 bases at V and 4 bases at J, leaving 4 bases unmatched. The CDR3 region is CAISESGQGNNEKLFF. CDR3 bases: TGTGCCATCAGTGAGTCTGGACAGGGTAATAATGAAAAACTGTTTTTT.

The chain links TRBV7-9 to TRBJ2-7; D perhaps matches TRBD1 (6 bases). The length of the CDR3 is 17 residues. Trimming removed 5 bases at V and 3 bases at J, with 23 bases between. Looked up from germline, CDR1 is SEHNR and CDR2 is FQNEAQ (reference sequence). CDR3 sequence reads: CASSLGGRVGTGYEQYF. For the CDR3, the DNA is TGTGCCAGCAGCCTAGGGGGACGAGTTGGGACCGGCTACGAGCAGTACTTC.

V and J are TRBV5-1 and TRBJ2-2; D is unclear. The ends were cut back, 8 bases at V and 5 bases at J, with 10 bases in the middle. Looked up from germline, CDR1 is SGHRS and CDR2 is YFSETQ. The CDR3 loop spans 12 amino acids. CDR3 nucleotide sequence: TGCGCCAGTACAGCGAGTACCGGGGAGCTGTTTTTT. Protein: CASTASTGELFF.

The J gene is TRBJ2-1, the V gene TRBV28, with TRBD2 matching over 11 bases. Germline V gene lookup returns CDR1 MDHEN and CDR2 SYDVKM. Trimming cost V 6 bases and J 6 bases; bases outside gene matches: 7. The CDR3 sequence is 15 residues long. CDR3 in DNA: TGTGCCAGCAGCCCGTCCGGGACTAGCGGCAATGAGCAGTTCTTC. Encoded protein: CASSPSGTSGNEQFF. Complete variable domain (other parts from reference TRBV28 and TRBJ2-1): DVKVTQSSRYLVKRTGEKVFLECVQDMDHENMFWYRQDPGLGLRLIYFSYDVKMKEKGDIPEGYSVSREKKERFSLILESASTNQTSMYLCASSPSGTSGNEQFFGPGTRLTVL.

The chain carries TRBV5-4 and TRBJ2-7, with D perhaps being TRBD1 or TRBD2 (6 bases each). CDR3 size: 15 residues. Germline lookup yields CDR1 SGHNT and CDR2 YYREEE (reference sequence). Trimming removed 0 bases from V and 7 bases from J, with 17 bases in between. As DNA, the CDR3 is TGTGCCAGCAGCTTGGTGACGGGGGCACGGGAGGAGCAGTACTTC. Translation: CASSLVTGAREEQYF.

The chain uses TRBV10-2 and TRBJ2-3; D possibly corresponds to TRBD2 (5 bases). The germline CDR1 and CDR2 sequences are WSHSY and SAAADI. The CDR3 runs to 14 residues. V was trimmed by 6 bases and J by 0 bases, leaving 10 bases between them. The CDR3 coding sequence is TGCGCCAGCAGGCTTGGGAGAAGCACAGATACGCAGTATTTT. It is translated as CASRLGRSTDTQYF.

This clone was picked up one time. CDR3: CSAAPFRDSTYNEQFF. The CDR3 DNA reads TGCAGCGCTGCCCCTTTCCGGGACTCGACCTACAATGAGCAGTTCTTC. The chain couples TRBV29-1 to TRBJ2-1; TRBD2 might be the D (6 bases). This CDR3 has 16 residues. Trimming took off 7 bases at V and 2 bases at J, with 21 bases between the two ends. In germline, CDR1 is SQVTM, CDR2 ANQGSEA.

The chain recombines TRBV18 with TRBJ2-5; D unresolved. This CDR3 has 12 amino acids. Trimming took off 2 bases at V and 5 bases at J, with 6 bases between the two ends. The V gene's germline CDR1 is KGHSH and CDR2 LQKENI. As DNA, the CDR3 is TGTGCCAGCTCACCAACCGGGGAGACCCAGTACTTC. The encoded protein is CASSPTGETQYF.

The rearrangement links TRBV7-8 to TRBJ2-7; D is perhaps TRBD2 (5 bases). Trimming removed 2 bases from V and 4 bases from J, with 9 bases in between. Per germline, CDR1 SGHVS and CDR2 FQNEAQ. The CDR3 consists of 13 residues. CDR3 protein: CASSLLERYEQYF. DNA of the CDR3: TGTGCCAGCAGCTTATTGGAGCGGTACGAGCAGTACTTC. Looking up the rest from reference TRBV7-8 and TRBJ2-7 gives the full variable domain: GAGVSQSPRYKVAKRGQDVALRCDPISGHVSLFWYQQALGQGPEFLTYFQNEAQLDKSGLPSDRFFAERPEGSVSTLKIQRTQQEDSAVYLCASSLLERYEQYFGPGTRLTVT.

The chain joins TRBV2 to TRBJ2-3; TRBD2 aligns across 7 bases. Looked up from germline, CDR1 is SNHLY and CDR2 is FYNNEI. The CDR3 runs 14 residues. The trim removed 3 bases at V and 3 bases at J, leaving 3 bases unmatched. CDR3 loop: CASSEAGVTDTQYF. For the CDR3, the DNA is TGTGCCAGCAGTGAGGCGGGAGTGACAGATACGCAGTATTTT.

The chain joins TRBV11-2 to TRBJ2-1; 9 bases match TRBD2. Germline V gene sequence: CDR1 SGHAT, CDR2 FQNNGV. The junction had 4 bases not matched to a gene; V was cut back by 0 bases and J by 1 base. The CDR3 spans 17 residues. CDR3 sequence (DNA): TGTGCCAGCAGCTTAGATTCGGCGGGAGGGTCCTACAATGAGCAGTTCTTC. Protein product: CASSLDSAGGSYNEQFF.

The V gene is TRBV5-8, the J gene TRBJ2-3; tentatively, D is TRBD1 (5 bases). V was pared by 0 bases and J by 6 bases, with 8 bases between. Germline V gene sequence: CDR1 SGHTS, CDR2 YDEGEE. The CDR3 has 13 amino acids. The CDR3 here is CASSLDRGDTQYF. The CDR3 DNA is TGTGCCAGCAGCTTGGATAGGGGTGATACGCAGTATTTT.